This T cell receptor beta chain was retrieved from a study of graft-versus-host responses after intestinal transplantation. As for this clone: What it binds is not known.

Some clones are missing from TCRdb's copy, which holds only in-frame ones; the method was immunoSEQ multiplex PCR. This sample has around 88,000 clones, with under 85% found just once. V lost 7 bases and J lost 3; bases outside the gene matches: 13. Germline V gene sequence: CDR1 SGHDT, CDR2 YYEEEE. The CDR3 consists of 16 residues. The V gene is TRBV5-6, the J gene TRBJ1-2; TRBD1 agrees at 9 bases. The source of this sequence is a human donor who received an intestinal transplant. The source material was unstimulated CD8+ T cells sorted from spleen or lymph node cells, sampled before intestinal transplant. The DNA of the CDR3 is TGTGCCAGCTCCCTGCGGGGACAGGGTACATACTATGGCTACACCTTC. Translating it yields CASSLRGQGTYYGYTF. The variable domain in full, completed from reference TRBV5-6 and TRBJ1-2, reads DAGVTQSPTHLIKTRGQQVTLRCSPKSGHDTVSWYQQALGQGPQFIFQYYEEEERQRGNFPDRFSGHQFPNYSSELNVNALLLGDSALYLCASSLRGQGTYYGYTFGSGTRLTVV.